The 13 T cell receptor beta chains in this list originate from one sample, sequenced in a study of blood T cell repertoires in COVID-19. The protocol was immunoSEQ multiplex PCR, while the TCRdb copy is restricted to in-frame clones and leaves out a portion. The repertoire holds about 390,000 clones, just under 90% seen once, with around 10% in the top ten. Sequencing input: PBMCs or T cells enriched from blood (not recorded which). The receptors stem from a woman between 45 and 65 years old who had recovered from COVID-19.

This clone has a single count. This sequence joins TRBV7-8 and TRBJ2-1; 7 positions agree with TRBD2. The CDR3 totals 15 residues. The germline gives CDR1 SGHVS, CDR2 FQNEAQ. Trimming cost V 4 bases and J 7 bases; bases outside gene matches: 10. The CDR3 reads CASSSRGRGNNEQFF. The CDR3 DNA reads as TGTGCCAGCAGCTCCCGGGGGAGGGGTAATAATGAGCAGTTCTTC.

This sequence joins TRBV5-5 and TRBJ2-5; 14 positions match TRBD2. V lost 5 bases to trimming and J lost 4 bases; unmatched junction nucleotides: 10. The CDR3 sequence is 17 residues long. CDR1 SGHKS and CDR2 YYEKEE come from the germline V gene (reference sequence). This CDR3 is CASRKGLAGGRVETQYF. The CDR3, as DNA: TGTGCCAGCAGAAAAGGACTAGCGGGGGGCCGGGTAGAGACCCAGTACTTC.

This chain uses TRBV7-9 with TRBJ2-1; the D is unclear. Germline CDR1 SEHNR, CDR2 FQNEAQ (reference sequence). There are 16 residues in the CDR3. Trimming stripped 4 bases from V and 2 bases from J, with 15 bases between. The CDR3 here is CASSSIRGPTYNEQFF. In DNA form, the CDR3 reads TGTGCCAGCAGCTCCATCCGAGGCCCCACCTACAATGAGCAGTTCTTC.

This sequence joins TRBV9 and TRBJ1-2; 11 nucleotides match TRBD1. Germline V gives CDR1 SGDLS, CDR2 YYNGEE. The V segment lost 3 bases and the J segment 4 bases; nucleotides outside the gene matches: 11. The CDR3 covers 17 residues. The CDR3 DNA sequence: TGTGCCAGCAGCGCTACGAACGGACAGGGGGCTTTCTATGGCTACACCTTC. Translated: CASSATNGQGAFYGYTF.

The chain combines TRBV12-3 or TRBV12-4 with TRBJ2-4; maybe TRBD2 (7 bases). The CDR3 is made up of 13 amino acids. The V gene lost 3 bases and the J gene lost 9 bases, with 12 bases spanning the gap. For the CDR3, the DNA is TGTGCCAGCAGTTTTCAGGGGAGGGGCATTCAGTACTTC. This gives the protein CASSFQGRGIQYF.

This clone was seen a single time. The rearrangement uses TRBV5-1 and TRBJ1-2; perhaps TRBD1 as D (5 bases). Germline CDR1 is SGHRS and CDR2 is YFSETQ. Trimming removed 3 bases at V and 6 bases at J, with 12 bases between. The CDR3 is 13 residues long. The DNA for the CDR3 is TGCGCCAGCAGCTCTCAGGGTTATAATGGCTACACCTTC. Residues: CASSSQGYNGYTF.

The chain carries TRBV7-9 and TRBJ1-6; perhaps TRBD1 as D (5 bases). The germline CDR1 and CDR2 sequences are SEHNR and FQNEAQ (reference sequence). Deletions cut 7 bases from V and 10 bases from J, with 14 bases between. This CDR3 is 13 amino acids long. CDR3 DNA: TGTGCCAGCACTTGGGGGGGAGAGTCACCCCTCCACTTT. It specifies CASTWGGESPLHF.

The CDR3 bases are TGTGCCAGCCGCCGGGGACAGGCCGTTCGGGAGACCCAGTACTTC. It specifies CASRRGQAVRETQYF. V and J are TRBV6-2 or TRBV6-3 and TRBJ2-5; 8 positions match TRBD1. CDR3 length: 15 residues. CDR1 MNHEY and CDR2 SVGEGT come from the germline V gene. The trim removed 8 bases at V and 5 bases at J, leaving 13 bases unmatched.

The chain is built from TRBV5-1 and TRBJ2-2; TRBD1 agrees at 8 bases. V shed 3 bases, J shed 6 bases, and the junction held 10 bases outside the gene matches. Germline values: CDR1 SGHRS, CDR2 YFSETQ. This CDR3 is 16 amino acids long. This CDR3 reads CASSYRTGRGAGELFF. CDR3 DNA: TGCGCCAGCAGCTATCGGACAGGGAGAGGCGCCGGGGAGCTGTTTTTT.

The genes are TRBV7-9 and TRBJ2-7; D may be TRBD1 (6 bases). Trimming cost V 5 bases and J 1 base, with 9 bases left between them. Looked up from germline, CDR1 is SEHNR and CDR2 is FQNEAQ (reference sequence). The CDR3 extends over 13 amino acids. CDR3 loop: CASSVTGSYEQYF. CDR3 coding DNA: TGTGCCAGCAGCGTGACAGGTTCCTACGAGCAGTACTTC.

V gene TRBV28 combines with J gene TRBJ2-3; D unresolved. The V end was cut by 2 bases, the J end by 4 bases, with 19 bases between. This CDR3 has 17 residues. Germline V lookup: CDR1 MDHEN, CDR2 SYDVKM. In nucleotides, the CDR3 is TGTGCCAGCAGTTTACCCCGAGGTGTGGGTCGCCCAGATACGCAGTATTTT. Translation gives CASSLPRGVGRPDTQYF.

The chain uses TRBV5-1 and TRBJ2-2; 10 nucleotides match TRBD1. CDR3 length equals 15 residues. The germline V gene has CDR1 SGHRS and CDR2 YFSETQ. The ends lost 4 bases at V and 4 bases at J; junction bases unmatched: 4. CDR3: CASSLDRGSTGELFF. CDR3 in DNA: TGCGCCAGCAGCCTGGACAGGGGGAGCACCGGGGAGCTGTTTTTT.

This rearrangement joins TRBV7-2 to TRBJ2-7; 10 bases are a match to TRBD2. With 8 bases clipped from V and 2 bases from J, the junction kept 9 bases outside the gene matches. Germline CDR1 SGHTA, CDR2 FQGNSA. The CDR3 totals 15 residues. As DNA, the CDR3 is TGTGCCAGCTCTCTAGCGGGGGCGACGCCCTACGAGCAGTACTTC. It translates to CASSLAGATPYEQYF.